This T cell receptor beta chain came from a study of CD8+CD57+ T cells in acquired aplastic anemia. Findings and limits, study-wide: Some 30 was the count of CD8+ CDR3 sequences that patients shared with controls. Significance was not reached for CD8+ Simpson's diversity between patients and controls.

This CDR3 contains 16 residues. J was trimmed by 5 bases and V by 3 bases; bases with no gene match: 10. The V gene's germline CDR1 is DFQATT and CDR2 SNEGSKA (reference sequence). This clonotype occurred many times. Its antigen is currently unknown. Genomic DNA templated the TCR beta VDJ and CDR3 profiling. From the reads, TCRdb called clonotypes with MiXCR, one entry per CDR3 protein. The sample records some 290,000 distinct CDR3 sequences, 50% to 70% being singletons. The sample taken for sequencing was sorted CD4+, CD8+, or CD8+CD57+ T cells (not recorded which) from PBMCs. The receptor was derived from a human donor with severe aplastic anemia or a healthy control (not recorded which). The chain has TRBV20-1 and TRBJ1-3, with 10 bases identical to TRBD1. In nucleotides, the CDR3 is TGCAGTGCTAGGGTCCTAGGGGACAGGGGCAGAAACACCATATATTTT. Protein sequence: CSARVLGDRGRNTIYF.